Listed below are T cell receptor beta chains from one sample, sequenced in a study of blood T cell repertoires in COVID-19. Repertoires were generated with immunoSEQ multiplex PCR, while TCRdb's copy carries only in-frame clones and drops some. The sample records roughly 180,000 clones, over 80% being singletons. Source material: peripheral blood. Receptors originate from a woman between 25 and 40 years old with acute or convalescent COVID-19. CDR3s include the opening cysteine and the closing phenylalanine or tryptophan. The order of the fields is V gene, D gene, clone size, J gene, CDR3 DNA, CDR3 protein. D genes are given only for firm matches. Clone size is stated in some rows and not others, as once, few, many or a class when expanded.

v_gene: TRBV6-5; d_gene: TRBD2; abundance: few; j_gene: TRBJ2-2; CDR3nt: TGTGCCAGCTCAGGTAGCGGGGAGAGCGGGGAGCTGTTTTTT; CDR3aa: CASSGSGESGELFF
v_gene: TRBV3-1/TRBV3-2; d_gene: -; abundance: -; j_gene: TRBJ2-4; CDR3nt: TGTGCCAGCAGCCAAGGGGGAAGGGGAAACATTCAGTACTTC; CDR3aa: CASSQGGRGNIQYF
v_gene: TRBV28; d_gene: -; abundance: few; j_gene: TRBJ2-5; CDR3nt: TGTGCCAGCAGTTCGCATCCGGACAGTAGGGCCCAGTACTTC; CDR3aa: CASSSHPDSRAQYF
v_gene: TRBV2; d_gene: -; abundance: few; j_gene: TRBJ1-6; CDR3nt: TGTGCCAGCAGTGAGTTGGGGGCCGTTTCACCCCTCCACTTT; CDR3aa: CASSELGAVSPLHF
v_gene: TRBV6-5; d_gene: -; abundance: -; j_gene: TRBJ1-1; CDR3nt: TGTGCCAGCAGTTACTTGCGGGAGAACACTGAAGCTTTCTTT; CDR3aa: CASSYLRENTEAFF
v_gene: TRBV28; d_gene: -; abundance: -; j_gene: TRBJ1-2; CDR3nt: TGTGCCAGCAGACAAATCTATGGCTACACCTTC; CDR3aa: CASRQIYGYTF
v_gene: TRBV9; d_gene: -; abundance: -; j_gene: TRBJ1-2; CDR3nt: TGTGCCAGCAGCGTAGGGGAGGGGCGCGACTATGGCTACACCTTC; CDR3aa: CASSVGEGRDYGYTF
v_gene: TRBV5-1; d_gene: TRBD1; abundance: -; j_gene: TRBJ1-2; CDR3nt: TGCGCCAGCAGCAAAATAGGGACAGAGACTAACTATGGCTACACCTTC; CDR3aa: CASSKIGTETNYGYTF
v_gene: TRBV18; d_gene: -; abundance: -; j_gene: TRBJ1-2; CDR3nt: TGTGCCAGCTCACCCCTACCGACAGCTGGGGATAATTATGGCTACACCTTC; CDR3aa: CASSPLPTAGDNYGYTF
v_gene: TRBV6-2/TRBV6-3; d_gene: -; abundance: -; j_gene: TRBJ2-2; CDR3nt: TGTGCCAGCAGCCACGCTGGCCGGGCCGGGGAGCTGTTTTTT; CDR3aa: CASSHAGRAGELFF
v_gene: TRBV9; d_gene: TRBD1; abundance: -; j_gene: TRBJ2-3; CDR3nt: TGTGCCAGCAGCGTAGCGGGACAGGGGGCCTACCGCACAGATACGCAGTATTTT; CDR3aa: CASSVAGQGAYRTDTQYF
v_gene: TRBV6-4; d_gene: -; abundance: -; j_gene: TRBJ2-1; CDR3nt: TGTGCCAGCAGTGTAGAAGTCTACAATGAGCAGTTCTTC; CDR3aa: CASSVEVYNEQFF
v_gene: TRBV30; d_gene: -; abundance: -; j_gene: TRBJ1-1; CDR3nt: TGTGCCTGGAGTAGAAGGGGGAACACTGAAGCTTTCTTT; CDR3aa: CAWSRRGNTEAFF
v_gene: TRBV2; d_gene: TRBD1; abundance: once; j_gene: TRBJ1-5; CDR3nt: TGTGCCAGCAACTTCAGGGGGGATCAGCCCCAGCATTTT; CDR3aa: CASNFRGDQPQHF
v_gene: TRBV28; d_gene: -; abundance: -; j_gene: TRBJ2-1; CDR3nt: TGTGCCAGCAGGAGAACTACCCGAGGCTACAATGAGCAGTTCTTC; CDR3aa: CASRRTTRGYNEQFF
v_gene: TRBV7-2; d_gene: TRBD2; abundance: once; j_gene: TRBJ2-7; CDR3nt: TGTGCCAGCAGCTCGCGGGGGGGGCCCTACGAGCAGTACTTC; CDR3aa: CASSSRGGPYEQYF
v_gene: TRBV7-6; d_gene: -; abundance: -; j_gene: TRBJ1-1; CDR3nt: TGTGCCAGCAGCTTAGCGGGGCAGGAGAGAGCTTTCTTT; CDR3aa: CASSLAGQERAFF
v_gene: TRBV10-3; d_gene: -; abundance: few; j_gene: TRBJ2-7; CDR3nt: TGTGCCATCAGTGCGGCAGGGTCCCACTACGAGCAGTACTTC; CDR3aa: CAISAAGSHYEQYF
v_gene: TRBV2; d_gene: TRBD1; abundance: -; j_gene: TRBJ1-5; CDR3nt: TGTGCCAGCAGTTGGGGACAGGGGACGAATCAGCCCCAGCATTTT; CDR3aa: CASSWGQGTNQPQHF
v_gene: TRBV2; d_gene: TRBD1; abundance: many; j_gene: TRBJ1-6; CDR3nt: TGTGCCAGTGACTACTTCGGACAGGATTATAATTCACCCCTCCACTTT; CDR3aa: CASDYFGQDYNSPLHF
v_gene: TRBV27; d_gene: -; abundance: once; j_gene: TRBJ1-6; CDR3nt: TGTGCCAGCAGGGAGACCCCCTTTTCGTCCTATAATTCACCCCTCCACTTT; CDR3aa: CASRETPFSSYNSPLHF
v_gene: TRBV18; d_gene: TRBD1; abundance: -; j_gene: TRBJ2-2; CDR3nt: TGTGCCAGCTCAGCCGAGACAGGGGGCGCGAACACCGGGGAGCTGTTTTTT; CDR3aa: CASSAETGGANTGELFF
v_gene: TRBV30; d_gene: -; abundance: -; j_gene: TRBJ1-1; CDR3nt: TGTGCCTGGAGTCTCGGGGGGATGGGGAACACTGAAGCTTTCTTT; CDR3aa: CAWSLGGMGNTEAFF
v_gene: TRBV2; d_gene: TRBD1; abundance: -; j_gene: TRBJ1-5; CDR3nt: TGTGCCAGCACGAGGGGGCTTAGCAATCAGCCCCAGCATTTT; CDR3aa: CASTRGLSNQPQHF
v_gene: TRBV6-6; d_gene: TRBD1; abundance: -; j_gene: TRBJ2-7; CDR3nt: TGTGCCAGCAGCCCAGACAGGGGGCCCCCCTACGAGCAGTACTTC; CDR3aa: CASSPDRGPPYEQYF
v_gene: TRBV27; d_gene: -; abundance: -; j_gene: TRBJ1-1; CDR3nt: TGTGCCAGCAGGCTACTTATCGCCTCGGGGGACACTGAAGCTTTCTTT; CDR3aa: CASRLLIASGDTEAFF
v_gene: TRBV5-1; d_gene: TRBD2; abundance: -; j_gene: TRBJ2-7; CDR3nt: TGCGCCAGCAGCGAGAATACAGCGGGAGGGCCCCACGAGCAGTACTTC; CDR3aa: CASSENTAGGPHEQYF
v_gene: TRBV6-4; d_gene: -; abundance: -; j_gene: TRBJ1-6; CDR3nt: TGTGCCAGCAGTGACTCGCCCACAGGGAATTCACCCCTCCACTTT; CDR3aa: CASSDSPTGNSPLHF
v_gene: TRBV4-2; d_gene: TRBD2; abundance: -; j_gene: TRBJ2-2; CDR3nt: TGTGCCAGCAGCCATCTAGCGGAAACGAACACCGGGGAGCTGTTTTTT; CDR3aa: CASSHLAETNTGELFF
v_gene: TRBV30; d_gene: -; abundance: few; j_gene: TRBJ1-5; CDR3nt: TGTGCCTGGAGTGTCGGGGGAGAGCAGCCCCAGCATTTT; CDR3aa: CAWSVGGEQPQHF
v_gene: TRBV28; d_gene: TRBD1; abundance: -; j_gene: TRBJ1-4; CDR3nt: TGTGCCAGCAGGGGGGGACAGGGGGCGGATGAAAAACTGTTTTTT; CDR3aa: CASRGGQGADEKLFF
v_gene: TRBV7-2; d_gene: -; abundance: -; j_gene: TRBJ2-3; CDR3nt: TGTGCCAGCAGTTTGTCAAATACGCAGTATTTT; CDR3aa: CASSLSNTQYF
v_gene: TRBV28; d_gene: TRBD1; abundance: -; j_gene: TRBJ1-6; CDR3nt: TGTGCCAGCAGCCTGGGACAGCTATCCTATAATTCACCCCTCCACTTT; CDR3aa: CASSLGQLSYNSPLHF
v_gene: TRBV7-2; d_gene: TRBD1; abundance: -; j_gene: TRBJ2-5; CDR3nt: TGTGCCAGCAGCCGGACAGGGTTCCAAGAGACCCAGTACTTC; CDR3aa: CASSRTGFQETQYF
v_gene: TRBV7-3; d_gene: -; abundance: once; j_gene: TRBJ2-2; CDR3nt: TGTGCCAGCAGCTCAGCGAGGTCCGGGGAGCTGTTTTTT; CDR3aa: CASSSARSGELFF
v_gene: TRBV7-2; d_gene: TRBD2; abundance: -; j_gene: TRBJ2-2; CDR3nt: TGTGCCAGCAGCTTAGCGGGACTAGAGAACACCGGGGAGCTGTTTTTT; CDR3aa: CASSLAGLENTGELFF
v_gene: TRBV5-8; d_gene: -; abundance: -; j_gene: TRBJ1-2; CDR3nt: TGTGCCAGCAGCCACGAGGATGTGGCCCAAGCTAACTATGGCTACACCTTC; CDR3aa: CASSHEDVAQANYGYTF
v_gene: TRBV23-1; d_gene: -; abundance: -; j_gene: TRBJ2-1; CDR3nt: TGCGCCAGCAGTCCAGGCACCTACAATGAGCAGTTCTTC; CDR3aa: CASSPGTYNEQFF
v_gene: TRBV7-9; d_gene: TRBD2; abundance: -; j_gene: TRBJ2-3; CDR3nt: TGTGCCAGCAGCTCTAGCGGGGGCTCTAGCACAGATACGCAGTATTTT; CDR3aa: CASSSSGGSSTDTQYF
v_gene: TRBV27; d_gene: -; abundance: -; j_gene: TRBJ1-1; CDR3nt: TGTGCCAGCAGCATGACAGGAATGAACACTGAAGCTTTCTTT; CDR3aa: CASSMTGMNTEAFF
v_gene: TRBV27; d_gene: -; abundance: -; j_gene: TRBJ1-3; CDR3nt: TGTGCCAGCAGCCCGCGGATAGGGGGGGGCTCTGGAAACACCATATATTTT; CDR3aa: CASSPRIGGGSGNTIYF
v_gene: TRBV4-3; d_gene: -; abundance: -; j_gene: TRBJ2-7; CDR3nt: TGCGCCAGCAGCCAAGGTTCAGGGGTCGAGCAGTACTTC; CDR3aa: CASSQGSGVEQYF
v_gene: TRBV29-1; d_gene: TRBD1; abundance: -; j_gene: TRBJ2-1; CDR3nt: TGCAGCGCCAGGACAGGGGGCCCGTACAATGAGCAGTTCTTC; CDR3aa: CSARTGGPYNEQFF
v_gene: TRBV23-1; d_gene: TRBD1; abundance: -; j_gene: TRBJ2-7; CDR3nt: TGCGCCAGCAGCCAAGGGACAGGGGGTTCCTACGAGCAGTACTTC; CDR3aa: CASSQGTGGSYEQYF
v_gene: TRBV9; d_gene: -; abundance: -; j_gene: TRBJ2-7; CDR3nt: TGTGCCAGCAGCGTAGGGGGGGTTTACGAGCAGTACTTC; CDR3aa: CASSVGGVYEQYF
v_gene: TRBV4-1; d_gene: TRBD2; abundance: -; j_gene: TRBJ2-3; CDR3nt: TGCGCCAGCAGCCAAGATTTAGCGGGGAATACGCAGTATTTT; CDR3aa: CASSQDLAGNTQYF
v_gene: TRBV7-2; d_gene: -; abundance: -; j_gene: TRBJ1-6; CDR3nt: TGTGCCAGCAGCTTAACAGGGTTTAATTCACCCCTCCACTTT; CDR3aa: CASSLTGFNSPLHF
v_gene: TRBV9; d_gene: -; abundance: -; j_gene: TRBJ2-7; CDR3nt: TGTGCCAGCAGCGTTAAACCTAGCGCCCAGCAGTACTTC; CDR3aa: CASSVKPSAQQYF